The 28 T cell receptor beta chains reported below all come from one sample, sequenced in a study of blood T cell repertoires in COVID-19. Only in-frame clones appear in the TCRdb table, and some are missing; sequencing was by immunoSEQ multiplex PCR. The sample includes 250,000 to 400,000 clones, around 89% of them seen just once. Sequencing was done on a sample of peripheral blood. The receptor set was obtained from a woman in her 30s with COVID-19, enrolled during active disease.

This chain joins TRBV9 and TRBJ2-1; TRBD2 matches at 8 bases. Trimming removed 5 bases from V and 8 bases from J; junction bases left unmatched: 12. The germline gives CDR1 SGDLS, CDR2 YYNGEE. The CDR3 loop spans 15 amino acids. The CDR3 protein is CASRRSGGAFDEQFF. The CDR3 bases are TGTGCCAGCAGGAGAAGCGGGGGCGCCTTCGATGAGCAGTTCTTC.

This sequence joins TRBV10-3 and TRBJ1-2; 11 bases agree with TRBD1. The trim removed 6 bases at V and 0 bases at J, leaving 0 bases unmatched. This CDR3 is 14 amino acids long. The V gene's germline CDR1 is ENHRY and CDR2 SYGVKD. In nucleotides, the CDR3 is TGTGCCATCAGGGGACAGGGGGCTAACTATGGCTACACCTTC. Encoded protein: CAIRGQGANYGYTF.

The V call is TRBV2, the J call TRBJ2-5; 8 positions agree with TRBD2. This CDR3 contains 13 residues. Germline trimming cut 6 bases from V and 3 bases from J; bases unmatched to any gene: 3. Per germline, CDR1 SNHLY and CDR2 FYNNEI. The CDR3 nucleotides read TGTGCCAGCAGGGGACTAGGGGAAGAGACCCAGTACTTC. Protein: CASRGLGEETQYF.

The chain combines TRBV19 with TRBJ1-5; 7 positions match TRBD1. This CDR3 is built from 13 residues. The germline V gene has CDR1 LNHDA and CDR2 SQIVND (reference sequence). After removal of 6 bases from V and 5 bases from J, the junction contained 4 bases not matched to a gene. The CDR3 loop reads CASRTGWDQPQHF. CDR3 in DNA: TGTGCCAGTAGGACAGGGTGGGATCAGCCCCAGCATTTT.

The chain uses TRBV19 and TRBJ2-7; the D gene is possibly TRBD1 (5 bases). V was shortened by 6 bases and J by 0 bases, with 12 bases between the two germline ends. This CDR3 has 14 residues. Per germline, CDR1 LNHDA and CDR2 SQIVND (reference sequence). In DNA, the CDR3 is TGTGCCAGTAGAAGACAGCCGGGCTCCTACGAGCAGTACTTC. Residues: CASRRQPGSYEQYF.

This clone was seen just once. This chain joins TRBV28 and TRBJ2-7; TRBD2 matches at 9 bases. Germline CDR1 MDHEN, CDR2 SYDVKM. The CDR3 contains 15 residues. Trimming at V came to 7 bases and at J to 1 base, leaving 8 bases not matched to a gene. The DNA of the CDR3 is TGTGCCAGCAAAAGAGCGGGGGGCTCTTCCTACGAGCAGTACGTC. Protein: CASKRAGGSSYEQYV.

The V and J genes are TRBV2 and TRBJ2-3; 9 positions match TRBD1. Germline V gives CDR1 SNHLY, CDR2 FYNNEI. Germline trimming cut 5 bases from V and 5 bases from J; bases unmatched to any gene: 5. CDR3 length: 14 amino acids. CDR3 coding DNA: TGTGCCAGCAGTCCGGGACAGGGTGAAGATACGCAGTATTTT. Translation gives CASSPGQGEDTQYF.

Written as DNA, the CDR3 is TGTGCCAGTAGTATCTACAGGGGAAGGGGAAACACCATATATTTT. Its translation is CASSIYRGRGNTIYF. The chain has TRBV19 and TRBJ1-3, with 7 bases fitting TRBD1. Per germline, CDR1 LNHDA and CDR2 SQIVND (reference sequence). CDR3 length equals 15 residues. The trim removed 3 bases at V and 4 bases at J, leaving 6 bases unmatched.

The V gene is TRBV4-1, the J gene TRBJ1-6; TRBD1 agrees at 8 bases. The CDR3 totals 18 residues. Germline V gene data show CDR1 as MGHRA and CDR2 as YSYEKL. Trimming took 4 bases from V and 0 from J; bases not matched to a gene: 8. The CDR3 nucleotides read TGCGCCAGCAGCCGATCAGGACAGGGCAGCTCCTATAATTCACCCCTCCACTTT. Its protein product is CASSRSGQGSSYNSPLHF.

The V gene is TRBV7-9, the J gene TRBJ1-3; D not certain. CDR1 and CDR2 from the germline V gene are SEHNR and FQNEAQ (reference sequence). CDR3 length: 12 amino acids. V gave up 9 bases and J gave up 4 bases, with 10 bases separating them. The CDR3 bases are TGTGCCAGTAGAAGTTTGGGAAACACCATATATTTT. It yields the protein CASRSLGNTIYF.

The rearrangement links TRBV19 to TRBJ1-1, with unresolved D. This CDR3 has 15 residues. Germline CDR1 is LNHDA and CDR2 is SQIVND (reference sequence). V was clipped by 3 bases and J by 0 bases, with 11 bases between them. CDR3 sequence reads: CASSISQFMNTEAFF. The CDR3 DNA reads TGTGCCAGTAGTATTTCTCAGTTCATGAACACTGAAGCTTTCTTT.

The chain combines TRBV27 with TRBJ1-1, with 9 nucleotides matching TRBD1. Germline lookup yields CDR1 MNHEY and CDR2 SMNVEV (reference sequence). The CDR3 spans 15 residues. V dropped 5 bases and J dropped 4; count of bases not matched to a gene: 8. The CDR3 coding sequence is TGTGCCAGCAGTCCCGGGACAGGGATCGTCACTGAAGCTTTCTTT. As protein: CASSPGTGIVTEAFF.

The rearrangement joins TRBV13 to TRBJ2-5; 8 nucleotides align to TRBD1. The CDR3 is made up of 17 amino acids. The germline gives CDR1 PRHDT, CDR2 FYEKMQ (reference sequence). V shed 5 bases and J 0 bases; nucleotides not matched to a gene: 11. Here the CDR3 reads CASSRPTGGRYQETQYF. CDR3 sequence (DNA): TGTGCCAGCAGCCGACCTACAGGGGGAAGGTACCAAGAGACCCAGTACTTC. Full variable domain (missing parts from reference TRBV13 and TRBJ2-5): AAGVIQSPRHLIKEKRETATLKCYPIPRHDTVYWYQQGPGQDPQFLISFYEKMQSDKGSIPDRFSAQQFSDYHSELNMSSLELGDSALYFCASSRPTGGRYQETQYFGPGTRLLVL.

This chain joins TRBV2 and TRBJ1-1, with no clear D. The CDR3 extends over 14 amino acids. With 7 bases removed from V and 1 base from J, the gap between germline ends came to 13 bases. The germline CDR1 and CDR2 sequences are SNHLY and FYNNEI. The CDR3 DNA is TGTGCCAGCACCCTCTCGCCAGGGAACACTGAAGCTTTCTTT. Its protein is CASTLSPGNTEAFF.

The chain uses TRBV6-2 or TRBV6-3 and TRBJ2-4; 7 bases are shared with TRBD1. The CDR3 is made up of 15 amino acids. The germline CDR1 and CDR2 sequences are MNHEY and SVGEGT. With 2 bases clipped from V and 3 bases from J, the junction kept 4 bases outside the gene matches. CDR3 protein: CASSYEGAGKNIQYF. CDR3 in DNA: TGTGCCAGCAGTTACGAGGGGGCTGGCAAAAACATTCAGTACTTC.

The J gene is TRBJ2-2, the V gene TRBV2; TRBD2 matches at 9 bases. Trimming at V came to 7 bases and at J to 4 bases, leaving 7 bases not matched to a gene. The length of the CDR3 is 15 residues. The V gene's germline CDR1 is SNHLY and CDR2 FYNNEI. CDR3 amino acids: CASMAGGGATGELFF. In DNA form, the CDR3 reads TGTGCCAGCATGGCCGGCGGGGGGGCCACCGGGGAGCTGTTTTTT.

The chain links TRBV18 to TRBJ2-1; 10 nucleotides agree with TRBD2. Germline trimming cut 6 bases from V and 4 bases from J; bases unmatched to any gene: 3. The germline V gene has CDR1 KGHSH and CDR2 LQKENI. CDR3 size: 14 residues. DNA for the CDR3: TGTGCCAGCTCTCGGACTAGCGGATACAATGAGCAGTTCTTC. Translation gives CASSRTSGYNEQFF. Full variable domain (missing parts from reference TRBV18 and TRBJ2-1): NAGVMQNPRHLVRRRGQEARLRCSPMKGHSHVYWYRQLPEEGLKFMVYLQKENIIDESGMPKERFSAEFPKEGPSILRIQQVVRGDSAAYFCASSRTSGYNEQFFGPGTRLTVL.

This chain uses TRBV18 with TRBJ1-1; no clear D. The CDR3 covers 12 residues. Germline lookup yields CDR1 KGHSH and CDR2 LQKENI. Between the trimmed V and J ends, which lost 3 bases and 5 bases, there was a span of 7 bases. The DNA for the CDR3 is TGTGCCAGCTCACCTGAGAGGACTGAAGCTTTCTTT. Protein: CASSPERTEAFF.

This chain uses TRBV7-9 with TRBJ2-1, with 11 bases fitting TRBD1. The V segment lost 1 base and the J segment 8 bases; nucleotides outside the gene matches: 10. Germline-derived CDR1 and CDR2 are SEHNR and FQNEAQ (reference sequence). CDR3 size: 17 residues. This chain's CDR3 is CASSLGVLDRGLDEQFF. The DNA for the CDR3 is TGTGCCAGCAGCTTAGGTGTCCTGGACAGGGGGCTCGATGAGCAGTTCTTC.

CDR3 protein: CAITSDSVNEAFF. The CDR3 DNA follows: TGTGCCATCACCTCGGACTCTGTAAATGAAGCTTTCTTT. The chain is built from TRBV10-3 and TRBJ1-1, with unresolved D. This CDR3 region has 13 residues. Trimming removed 7 bases from V and 7 bases from J, with 16 bases in between. From germline, CDR1 is ENHRY and CDR2 SYGVKD.

The chain combines TRBV3-1 (or the pseudogene TRBV3-2) with TRBJ2-5; TRBD2 aligns across 9 bases. Germline V CDR1 and CDR2: LGHDT, YNNKEL (reference sequence). This CDR3 spans 15 amino acids. With V trimmed by 2 bases and J by 2 bases, 3 bases remained unmatched. CDR3 bases: TGTGCCAGCAGCCAAAGAGCGGGGGGACAAGAGACCCAGTACTTC. It is translated as CASSQRAGGQETQYF.

The J gene is TRBJ1-6, the V gene TRBV27; 11 bases are shared with TRBD1. There are 16 residues in the CDR3. Germline V gives CDR1 MNHEY, CDR2 SMNVEV (reference sequence). Trimming cost V 4 bases and J 6 bases; bases outside gene matches: 5. The CDR3 DNA sequence: TGTGCCAGCAGTTGGGGGACAGGGGGATTTAATTCACCCCTCCACTTT. It yields the protein CASSWGTGGFNSPLHF.

This clone was counted a few times. V usage is TRBV2 and J usage is TRBJ2-5, with 8 bases aligning to TRBD2. The germline CDR1 and CDR2 sequences are SNHLY and FYNNEI. CDR3 length: 15 residues. Trimming removed 8 bases from V and 2 bases from J; junction bases left unmatched: 10. This chain's CDR3 is CASGWASGSQETQYF. The CDR3 DNA is TGTGCCAGCGGGTGGGCTAGCGGGTCACAAGAGACCCAGTACTTC.

The chain recombines TRBV30 with TRBJ1-2, with 11 bases fitting TRBD1. The junction had 6 bases not matched to a gene; V was cut back by 5 bases and J by 4 bases. The germline CDR1 and CDR2 sequences are GTSNPN and SVGIG (reference sequence). The CDR3 is 14 amino acids. CDR3 region: CAWVPGQGAYGYTF. The CDR3 DNA reads TGTGCCTGGGTCCCAGGACAGGGGGCCTATGGCTACACCTTC. Full variable domain (rest looked up from reference TRBV30 and TRBJ1-2): SQTIHQWPATLVQPVGSPLSLECTVEGTSNPNLYWYRQAAGRGLQLLFYSVGIGQISSEVPQNLSASRPQDRQFILSSKKLLLSDSGFYLCAWVPGQGAYGYTFGSGTRLTVV.

This chain uses TRBV7-8 with TRBJ2-1; 9 bases align to TRBD2. The germline V gene has CDR1 SGHVS and CDR2 FQNEAQ. The trim removed 1 base at V and 9 bases at J, leaving 10 bases unmatched. This CDR3 is built from 16 residues. Here the CDR3 reads CASSLGIAGDPGEQFF. CDR3 sequence (DNA): TGTGCCAGCAGCTTAGGAATAGCGGGGGATCCTGGTGAGCAGTTCTTC.

This clone was seen more than once but under ten times. The V call is TRBV4-1, the J call TRBJ1-3, with 9 bases lining up with TRBD1. Germline CDR1 is MGHRA and CDR2 is YSYEKL. The CDR3 length is 14 residues. The junction had 3 bases not matched to a gene; V was cut back by 1 base and J by 8 bases. The CDR3 sequence: CASSQADRGYTIYF. For the CDR3, the DNA is TGCGCCAGCAGCCAAGCCGACAGGGGGTACACCATATATTTT.

This clone has a handful of counts. The chain recombines TRBV14 with TRBJ2-3; TRBD2 agrees at 11 bases. The CDR3 loop spans 15 amino acids. The V and J ends lost 5 bases and 6 bases, in that order; junction bases with no gene match: 7. CDR1 is SGHDN and CDR2 is FVKESK in the germline V gene. The CDR3: CASSVTSGIFDTQYF. CDR3 DNA: TGTGCCAGCAGCGTGACTAGCGGGATTTTCGATACGCAGTATTTT.

The chain is built from TRBV2 and TRBJ1-3; 9 positions match TRBD1. Per the germline V gene, CDR1 is SNHLY and CDR2 is FYNNEI. J gave up 1 base and V 5 bases, and 9 bases lay outside the gene matches. The CDR3 is 17 amino acids. CDR3 protein: CASSHGDRVRSGNTIYF. In DNA form, the CDR3 reads TGTGCCAGCAGTCATGGGGACAGGGTTCGATCTGGAAACACCATATATTTT.